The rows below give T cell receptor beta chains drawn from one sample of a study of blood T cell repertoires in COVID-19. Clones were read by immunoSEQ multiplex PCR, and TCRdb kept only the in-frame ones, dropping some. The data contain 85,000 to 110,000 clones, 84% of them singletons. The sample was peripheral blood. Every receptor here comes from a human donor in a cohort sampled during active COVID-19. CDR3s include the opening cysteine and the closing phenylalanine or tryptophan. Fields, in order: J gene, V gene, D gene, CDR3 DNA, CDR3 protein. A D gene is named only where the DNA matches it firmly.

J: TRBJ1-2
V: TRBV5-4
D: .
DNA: TGTGCCAGCAGCCTGGGCGGCGGATTTAAGTATGGCTACACCTTC
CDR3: CASSLGGGFKYGYTF

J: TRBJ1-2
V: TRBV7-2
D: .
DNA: TGTGCCAGCAGCCTGGACAGTAGTAACTATGGCTACACCTTC
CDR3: CASSLDSSNYGYTF

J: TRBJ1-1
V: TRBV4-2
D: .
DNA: TGTGCCAGCAGCCAGAACGACCTCGGGGGAGTGGACTCTGAAGCTTTCTTT
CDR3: CASSQNDLGGVDSEAFF

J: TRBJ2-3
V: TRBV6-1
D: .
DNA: TGTGCCAGCAGTGAAGGGAGGGCAGATACGCAGTATTTT
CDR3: CASSEGRADTQYF

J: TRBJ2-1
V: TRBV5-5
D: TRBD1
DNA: TGTGCCAGCAGCCCCTGGACAGGGGCCCACAATGAGCAGTTCTTC
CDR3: CASSPWTGAHNEQFF

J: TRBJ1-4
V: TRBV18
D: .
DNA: TGTGCCAGCTCACCACGGGACACCTCGGTTGAAAAACTGTTTTTT
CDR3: CASSPRDTSVEKLFF

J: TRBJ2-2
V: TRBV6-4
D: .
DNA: TGTGCCAGCAAAGTCGGGGCGAACACCGGGGAGCTGTTTTTT
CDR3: CASKVGANTGELFF

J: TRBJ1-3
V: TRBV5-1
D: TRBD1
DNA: TGCGCCAGCAGCTTGGGACAGGGGAGAGCTGGAAACACCATATATTTT
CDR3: CASSLGQGRAGNTIYF

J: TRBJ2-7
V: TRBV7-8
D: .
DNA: TGTGCCAGCAGCTACCGAGCGGCGGGCGAGCAGTACTTC
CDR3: CASSYRAAGEQYF

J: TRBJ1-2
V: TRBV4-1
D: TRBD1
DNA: TGCGCCAGCAGCCAAGTGACAGGGTTCGGTGGCTACACCTTC
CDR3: CASSQVTGFGGYTF

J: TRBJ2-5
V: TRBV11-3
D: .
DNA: TGTGCCAGCAGCTTAGTAATGGCTCCCCAAGAGACCCAGTACTTC
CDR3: CASSLVMAPQETQYF

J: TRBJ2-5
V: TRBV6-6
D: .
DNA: TGTGCCAGCAGTGGACGGGACTCAAGACTTAAAGAGACCCAGTACTTC
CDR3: CASSGRDSRLKETQYF

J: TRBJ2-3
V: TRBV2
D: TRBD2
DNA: TGTGCCAGCAGTGAAGGCGGGGGGCGCACAGATACGCAGTATTTT
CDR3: CASSEGGGRTDTQYF

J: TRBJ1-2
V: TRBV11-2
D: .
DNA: TGTGCCAGCAGCGCCTTCGAGAGGGACTATGGCTACACCTTC
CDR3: CASSAFERDYGYTF

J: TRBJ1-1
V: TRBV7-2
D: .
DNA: TGTGCCAGCAGCCCGGGGCGGGGCAACACTGAAGCTTTCTTT
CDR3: CASSPGRGNTEAFF

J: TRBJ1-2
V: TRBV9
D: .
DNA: TGTGCCAGCAGGGTCGGTGGCTACACCTTC
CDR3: CASRVGGYTF

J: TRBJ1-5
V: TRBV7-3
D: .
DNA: TGTGCCAGCAGCTTATGGGGGGATCAGCCCCAGCATTTT
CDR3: CASSLWGDQPQHF